The T cell receptor (beta chain) under discussion was sequenced for a study of CD8+ T cells in alopecia areata. Overall study findings and caveats: Under tofacitinib, fewer expanded CD8+ clones appeared among the top 100 scalp clones.

After removal of 6 bases from V and 3 bases from J, the junction contained 3 bases not matched to a gene. This CDR3 is built from 13 residues. The germline CDR1 and CDR2 sequences are SGHTA and FQGNSA. Sequencing templates came from extracted RNA that was reverse transcribed into cDNA. This table comes from immunoSEQ multiplex PCR, and its TCRdb copy is limited to in-frame clones, with some not included. Of about 42,000 clones listed, roughly 65% were seen once; the top ten hold about a fifth. The treatment: oral pan-JAK inhibitor, 5-10 mg twice daily. This clone was picked up a small number of times. Its antigen is still unknown.

This chain uses TRBV7-2 with TRBJ2-5; 8 positions match TRBD2. Sequenced material: CD8+ T cells sorted from blood, taken at week 4, from a patient treated with tofacitinib. This TCR was recovered from a human donor with alopecia areata. CDR3 protein: CASRGAGEETQYF. The CDR3 bases are TGTGCCAGCAGAGGAGCGGGAGAAGAGACCCAGTACTTC.